Listed below are T cell receptor beta chains from one sample, sequenced in a study of T cells in narcolepsy. Clones were sequenced by immunoSEQ multiplex PCR, and TCRdb holds only the in-frame ones, with some missing. The table records fewer than 35,000 clones, around 83% of them present only once. The source material was CD45RA- memory CD4+ T cells from PBMCs. These TCRs come from a human donor with narcolepsy. The CDR3 runs from the conserved cysteine through the conserved F or W. The D gene is left open where the match is weak. A clone size is listed for some rows: how often the clone was seen (once, few, many), or a class if it is expanded.

clone size,J gene,V gene,D gene,CDR3 DNA,CDR3 protein
NA,TRBJ2-7,TRBV19,NA,TGTGCCAGTAGTCCACCACGGGGGGCAGGGACCTACGAGCAGTACTTC,CASSPPRGAGTYEQYF
NA,TRBJ2-7,TRBV5-4,TRBD2,TGTGCCAGCAGCCATATGGGGACTAGCGGGGGTTACGAGCAGTACTTC,CASSHMGTSGGYEQYF
NA,TRBJ1-4,TRBV23-1,NA,TGCGACACCCGGGACCAGGAGGAAAAACTGTTTTTT,CDTRDQEEKLFF
NA,TRBJ1-2,TRBV30,NA,TGTGCCACGGACGTCGGAAACTATGGCTACACCTTC,CATDVGNYGYTF
NA,TRBJ2-3,TRBV11-2,NA,TGTGCCAGCAGCTCCCGGTCCAATCCCACAGATACGCAGTATTTT,CASSSRSNPTDTQYF
NA,TRBJ1-3,TRBV9,NA,TGTGCCAGCAGCCAAGGAACCTCTGGAAACACCATATATTTT,CASSQGTSGNTIYF
NA,TRBJ2-2,TRBV18,NA,TGTGCCAGCTCACCACGCGGGGAGCTGTTTTTT,CASSPRGELFF
NA,TRBJ2-3,TRBV4-2,TRBD2,TGTGCCAGCAGCCAAGATGGGCCGGGACTAGCGGATACGCAGTATTTT,CASSQDGPGLADTQYF
NA,TRBJ1-6,TRBV7-3,NA,TGTGCCAGCAGCTTATCAGGACCGAGTAATTCACCCCTCCACTTT,CASSLSGPSNSPLHF
NA,TRBJ2-3,TRBV9,TRBD1,TGTGCCAGCAGCTTGACGGACAGGGGATTAGACACAGATACGCAGTATTTT,CASSLTDRGLDTDTQYF
NA,TRBJ2-5,TRBV29-1,NA,TGCAGCGTTGAATCTAGCTTTCCCCGGGGGGAGACCCAGTACTTC,CSVESSFPRGETQYF
once,TRBJ2-7,TRBV5-4,TRBD2,TGTGCCAGCAGCCCCAGCGGGGGCCTAACCTACGAGCAGTACTTC,CASSPSGGLTYEQYF
NA,TRBJ1-2,TRBV30,NA,TGTGCCTGGAGTGTCAAGGGTAGGGATGGCTACACCTTC,CAWSVKGRDGYTF
NA,TRBJ2-1,TRBV1,NA,TGCACCAGCAGCCAAGATCAGGCGCGCCCAGGGTACAATGAGCAGTTCTTC,CTSSQDQARPGYNEQFF
NA,TRBJ1-4,TRBV25-1,NA,TGTGCCAGCAGTGAAAGGGCCGGCCCCGTAAATGAAAAACTGTTTTTT,CASSERAGPVNEKLFF
NA,TRBJ1-5,TRBV28,NA,TGTGCCAGCAGTTTCATTGGGGCGGATCAGCCCCAGCATTTT,CASSFIGADQPQHF
NA,TRBJ1-1,TRBV19,TRBD1,TGTGCCAGTAGTCCACAGGGGAGCGCGAGCACTGAAGCTTTCTTT,CASSPQGSASTEAFF
NA,TRBJ1-1,TRBV5-4,NA,TGTGCCAGCAGCTTGGTGAGCAAGGCTGAAGCTTTCTTT,CASSLVSKAEAFF
NA,TRBJ2-3,TRBV4-2,NA,TGTGCCAGCAGCCAAGAAGGGCAGCCTACAGATACGCAGTATTTT,CASSQEGQPTDTQYF
NA,TRBJ1-5,TRBV19,NA,TGTGCCAGTAGTCTCGGCCGAAGCAATCAGCCCCAGCATTTT,CASSLGRSNQPQHF
NA,TRBJ1-1,TRBV28,NA,TGTGCCAGCACGGGGGGGGTGAACACTGAAGCTTTCTTT,CASTGGVNTEAFF
NA,TRBJ2-3,TRBV6-5,NA,TGTGCCAGCAGTTCTCGAGGGGGGTTAAGCACAGATACGCAGTATTTT,CASSSRGGLSTDTQYF